This T cell receptor (beta chain) is drawn from a study of cytomegalovirus exposure and HLA in healthy donors. The PCR used 60 Vbeta and 13 Jbeta primers. Profiling relied on immunoSEQ multiplex PCR, and the TCRdb table lists in-frame clones only, not all of them. This table holds 130,000 to 150,000 clones, 70% to 80% found once. Germline V gives CDR1 SGHRS, CDR2 YFSETQ. Trimming cost V 0 bases and J 12 bases; bases outside gene matches: 2. This CDR3 contains 12 residues. Sequencing used PBMCs. The sequence came from a female donor in good health and CMV-seronegative. The genes are TRBV5-1 and TRBJ1-2, with 10 bases fitting TRBD1. The CDR3 reads CASSLGQGANTF. CDR3 bases: TGCGCCAGCAGCTTGGGACAGGGGGCAAACACCTTC.